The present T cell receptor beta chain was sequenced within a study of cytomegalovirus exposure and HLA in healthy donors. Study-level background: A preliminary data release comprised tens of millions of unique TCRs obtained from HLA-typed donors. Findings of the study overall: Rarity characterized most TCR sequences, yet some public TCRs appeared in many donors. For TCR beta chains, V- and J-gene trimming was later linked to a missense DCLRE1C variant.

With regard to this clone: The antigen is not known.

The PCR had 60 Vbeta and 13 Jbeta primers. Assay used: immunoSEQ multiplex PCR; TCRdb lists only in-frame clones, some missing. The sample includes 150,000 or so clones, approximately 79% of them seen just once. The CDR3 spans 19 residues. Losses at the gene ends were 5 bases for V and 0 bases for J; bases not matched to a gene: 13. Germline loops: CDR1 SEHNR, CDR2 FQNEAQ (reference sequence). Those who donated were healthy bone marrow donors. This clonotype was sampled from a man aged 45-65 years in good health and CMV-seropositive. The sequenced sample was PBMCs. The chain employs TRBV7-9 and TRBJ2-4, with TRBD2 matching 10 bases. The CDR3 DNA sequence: TGTGCCAGCAGCCGACCGGTAGCGGGGGGCCAAAAAGCCAAAAACATTCAGTACTTC. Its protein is CASSRPVAGGQKAKNIQYF.